The clone carrying this T cell receptor beta chain was picked up many times. The sample originates from a study of early T cells in non-severe SARS-CoV-2 infection. Background on the study: The sequenced material was bulk RNA from unsorted whole blood, and its chains were unpaired.

TCRdb reanalysed the 5' RACE reads using MiXCR and keeps one entry per CDR3 protein. The sample yields about 26,000 distinct CDR3 sequences, about 4% seen once. Germline V gene sequence: CDR1 SQVTM, CDR2 ANQGSEA. V trimming: 2 bases; J trimming: 6 bases; junction bases outside the gene matches: 7. The CDR3 consists of 14 residues. This chain links TRBV29-1 with TRBJ2-5, with 9 bases lining up with TRBD1. The sequenced sample was whole blood. This receptor was taken from an adult who was a healthcare worker with PCR-confirmed SARS-CoV-2 infection or an uninfected control (not recorded which). CDR3 residues: CSVERGDREKTQYF. The CDR3 DNA follows: TGCAGCGTTGAAAGGGGGGACAGGGAAAAGACCCAGTACTTC.